The entry below gives a single TCR beta chain sequence along with its context. The source of the sample is a study of molecular identifiers for immune sequencing clone quantification. TCRdb processed the PCR reads anew with MiXCR; each CDR3 protein has one entry. Of some 580,000 distinct CDR3 sequences detected, 25% appear once; the ten largest clones hold 0.75% to 0.8%. This CDR3 spans 16 amino acids. Germline V gene lookup returns CDR1 DFQATT and CDR2 SNEGSKA (reference sequence). V was clipped by 0 bases and J by 3 bases; unmatched bases: 7. Based on a CD8+CD4-CCR7+CD45RA+ profile, naive CD8 T cells were sorted.

The sequenced sample was naive CD8+ T cells from blood, with Jurkat cell RNA spiked in. Subset: FACS-sorted CD8+CD4-CCR7+CD45RA+ naive T cells. This sequence originates from a human donor in good health. Some libraries in this study had Jurkat cell RNA spiked in. V usage is TRBV20-1 and J usage is TRBJ2-1, with TRBD1 matching 8 bases. The CDR3 region is CSARDVTGVSYNEQFF. CDR3 sequence (DNA): TGCAGTGCTAGAGATGTGACAGGGGTCAGCTACAATGAGCAGTTCTTC.